Below, 22 T cell receptor beta chains from the same sample are listed, as sequenced in a study of T cell responses to AZD1222 COVID-19 vaccine. Only in-frame clones appear in the TCRdb table, and some are missing; sequencing was by immunoSEQ multiplex PCR. In the table there are around 120,000 clones, approximately 89% of which are singletons. Source: peripheral blood, taken on day 0 of AZD1222 vaccination. The receptor set was obtained from an adult in good health.

The chain carries TRBV5-1 and TRBJ2-1; D might be TRBD2 (6 bases). Per the germline V gene, CDR1 is SGHRS and CDR2 is YFSETQ. The CDR3 consists of 15 residues. The ends were cut back, 4 bases at V and 6 bases at J, with 17 bases in the middle. CDR3 DNA: TGCGCCAGCAGCCTGGGGACTGCCTCGGTCAATGAGCAGTTCTTC. This codes for CASSLGTASVNEQFF. Filled out from reference TRBV5-1 and TRBJ2-1, the complete variable domain reads KAGVTQTPRYLIKTRGQQVTLSCSPISGHRSVSWYQQTPGQGLQFLFEYFSETQRNKGNFPGRFSGRQFSNSRSEMNVSTLELGDSALYLCASSLGTASVNEQFFGPGTRLTVL.

The chain employs TRBV7-8 and TRBJ2-2; D is ambiguous. Germline V gene data show CDR1 as SGHVS and CDR2 as FQNEAQ. Trimming pared 5 bases from V and 7 bases from J, leaving 5 bases between. The CDR3 totals 11 residues. This CDR3 reads CASSNRGELFF. CDR3 coding DNA: TGTGCCAGCAGCAACCGCGGGGAGCTGTTTTTT.

The table lists this clone with a few counts. The CDR3 is CASSQQQGNQPQHF. DNA for the CDR3: TGTGCCAGCAGTCAGCAACAGGGAAATCAGCCCCAGCATTTT. V usage is TRBV6-6 and J usage is TRBJ1-5; a possible D gene is TRBD1 (6 bases). Trimming stripped 5 bases from V and 4 bases from J, with 12 bases between. The germline V gene has CDR1 MNHNY and CDR2 SVGAGI (reference sequence). The CDR3 covers 14 residues.

The genes are TRBV6-5 and TRBJ2-2; perhaps TRBD1 as D (5 bases). Per germline, CDR1 MNHEY and CDR2 SVGAGI. V lost 9 bases, J lost 0 bases, and 11 bases lay in between. There are 14 residues in the CDR3. In DNA, the CDR3 is TGTGCCAGTCGACAGACTTCGAACACCGGGGAGCTGTTTTTT. It yields the protein CASRQTSNTGELFF.

The J gene is TRBJ2-5, the V gene TRBV13; 7 nucleotides match TRBD2. This CDR3 comprises 13 residues. Looked up from germline, CDR1 is PRHDT and CDR2 is FYEKMQ (reference sequence). V lost 5 bases and J lost 7; bases outside the gene matches: 7. The CDR3 DNA reads as TGTGCCAGCAGCCCCCAGTGGGGGGGGACCCAGTACTTC. Translating gives CASSPQWGGTQYF.

The chain has TRBV12-3 or TRBV12-4 and TRBJ1-2, with D uncertain. The V end was cut by 6 bases, the J end by 0 bases, with 5 bases between. This CDR3 comprises 12 residues. CDR3 amino acids: CASRQANYGYTF. Written as DNA, the CDR3 is TGTGCCAGCAGACAAGCTAACTATGGCTACACCTTC.

The sample holds a few counts of this clone. The chain recombines TRBV6-5 with TRBJ1-5, with D possibly matching TRBD1 (5 bases). Germline lookup yields CDR1 MNHEY and CDR2 SVGAGI. The CDR3 has 15 amino acids. Between the trimmed V and J ends, which lost 0 bases and 6 bases, there was a span of 12 bases. CDR3 sequence: CASSYSSRGGQPQHF. The CDR3 DNA reads TGTGCCAGCAGTTACTCGAGTAGGGGTGGTCAGCCCCAGCATTTT.

This clone was seen a few times. The chain links TRBV19 to TRBJ2-6, with D unclear. Trimming stripped 7 bases from V and 4 bases from J, with 8 bases between. The germline CDR1 and CDR2 sequences are LNHDA and SQIVND (reference sequence). CDR3 size: 13 residues. CDR3 region: CASTPFGANVLTF. In nucleotides, the CDR3 is TGTGCCAGTACCCCATTCGGGGCCAACGTCCTGACTTTC.

The rearrangement links TRBV3-1 (or the pseudogene TRBV3-2) to TRBJ2-3; D is uncertain. The V and J ends lost 0 bases and 5 bases respectively, with 15 bases between them. The length of the CDR3 is 16 residues. CDR1 LGHDT and CDR2 YNNKEL come from the germline V gene (reference sequence). CDR3: CASSQEVLGPGDTQYF. Here the CDR3 DNA reads TGTGCCAGCAGCCAAGAGGTTCTAGGGCCGGGAGATACGCAGTATTTT.

The rearrangement uses TRBV29-1 and TRBJ2-3; possibly TRBD2 for D (5 bases). This CDR3 comprises 13 residues. Germline lookup yields CDR1 SQVTM and CDR2 ANQGSEA. V lost 6 bases, J lost 6 bases, and 16 bases lay in between. CDR3 in amino acids: CSVREGNRDTQYF. The CDR3 DNA reads TGCAGCGTGAGGGAAGGGAACCGTGATACGCAGTATTTT.

In DNA form, the CDR3 reads TGTGCCAGTAGTATAAGGGGTAGCTCCTACAATGAGCAGTTCTTC. Translating gives CASSIRGSSYNEQFF. The chain recombines TRBV19 with TRBJ2-1, with a weak D call TRBD1 (5 bases). The CDR3 extends over 15 amino acids. Trimming took off 2 bases at V and 0 bases at J, with 8 bases between the two ends. The germline V gene has CDR1 LNHDA and CDR2 SQIVND (reference sequence).

This clone showed up just a few times. This rearrangement joins TRBV5-1 to TRBJ1-2; 8 nucleotides agree with TRBD1. CDR3 length equals 17 residues. V lost 5 bases and J lost 6; bases outside the gene matches: 18. In germline, CDR1 is SGHRS, CDR2 YFSETQ. The CDR3 is CASRFHDRGKATNGYTF. The CDR3 DNA reads TGCGCCAGCAGGTTTCATGACAGGGGAAAAGCCACTAATGGCTACACCTTC.

The count of this clone is one. V is TRBV5-5 and J is TRBJ1-1; D possibly corresponds to TRBD1 (6 bases). Between the trimmed V and J ends, which lost 4 bases and 11 bases, there was a span of 18 bases. The CDR3 runs to 13 residues. From germline, CDR1 is SGHKS and CDR2 YYEKEE (reference sequence). CDR3 sequence: CASSHTTGYRAFF. CDR3 nucleotide sequence: TGTGCCAGCAGCCATACAACAGGGTACCGGGCTTTCTTT.

The V and J genes are TRBV5-8 and TRBJ1-5, with D maybe TRBD1 (6 bases). Germline values: CDR1 SGHTS, CDR2 YDEGEE. Deletions cut 5 bases from V and 0 bases from J, with 12 bases between. The CDR3 sequence is 15 residues long. The CDR3 protein is CASRLGGNSNQPQHF. The CDR3 nucleotides read TGTGCCAGCAGACTAGGGGGTAATAGCAATCAGCCCCAGCATTTT.

The V and J genes are TRBV6-5 and TRBJ2-1; D is undetermined. This CDR3 is 15 amino acids long. CDR1 is MNHEY and CDR2 is SVGAGI in the germline V gene. V lost 2 bases, J lost 4 bases, and 12 bases lay in between. The CDR3 loop reads CASSYRELVYNEQFF. The DNA for the CDR3 is TGTGCCAGCAGTTACAGAGAGTTGGTTTACAATGAGCAGTTCTTC.

As to this clone: At one of its ends the junction is not consistent with the germline gene, which may arise from a read error. The CDR3 sequence is CASRQARNTGELFF. Here the CDR3 DNA reads TGTGCCAGCAGGCAAGCCAGGAACACCGGGGAGCTGTTTTTT. The chain links TRBV14 to TRBJ2-2; D not certain. Looked up from germline, CDR1 is SGHDN and CDR2 is FVKESK. This CDR3 contains 14 residues.

The chain uses TRBV30 and TRBJ2-7; 13 bases align to TRBD2. CDR3 size: 14 residues. The germline CDR1 and CDR2 sequences are GTSNPN and SVGIG (reference sequence). J gave up 4 bases and V 2 bases, and 2 bases lay outside the gene matches. Written as DNA, the CDR3 is TGTGCCTGGAGTCCGGGACTAGCGGGGTACGAGCAGTACTTC. This codes for CAWSPGLAGYEQYF.

This chain links TRBV7-2 with TRBJ1-3; D not certain. The CDR3 runs 15 residues. Germline V gene data show CDR1 as SGHTA and CDR2 as FQGNSA. Trimming cost V 5 bases and J 0 bases, with 11 bases left between them. The chain's CDR3 is CASSPQSFSGNTIYF. CDR3 nucleotide sequence: TGTGCCAGCAGCCCTCAATCCTTCTCTGGAAACACCATATATTTT.

The V gene is TRBV7-2, the J gene TRBJ1-5, with D possibly matching TRBD1 (5 bases). V was trimmed by 1 base and J by 2 bases, leaving 12 bases between them. CDR1 and CDR2 from the germline V gene are SGHTA and FQGNSA. This CDR3 has 16 amino acids. In nucleotides, the CDR3 is TGTGCCAGCAGCTTAGGTCATCGGGGGGGCAATCAGCCCCAGCATTTT. It encodes CASSLGHRGGNQPQHF.

This chain links TRBV5-1 with TRBJ2-3; D is tentatively TRBD1 or TRBD2 (6 bases each). There are 16 residues in the CDR3. Germline values: CDR1 SGHRS, CDR2 YFSETQ. Trimming took off 0 bases at V and 2 bases at J, with 13 bases between the two ends. The CDR3 reads CASSLGGGGPTDTQYF. CDR3 nucleotide sequence: TGCGCCAGCAGCTTGGGAGGAGGGGGGCCCACAGATACGCAGTATTTT.

The rearrangement joins TRBV3-1 (or the pseudogene TRBV3-2) to TRBJ2-5; the D gene is possibly TRBD2 (6 bases). The CDR3 has 14 residues. Germline CDR1 is LGHDT and CDR2 is YNNKEL (reference sequence). V lost 3 bases and J lost 5, with 13 bases in between. This CDR3 is CASSHTSGGETQYF. The DNA for the CDR3 is TGTGCCAGCAGCCACACGTCTGGGGGGGAGACCCAGTACTTC.

The J gene is TRBJ1-1, the V gene TRBV2; 7 bases agree with TRBD1. Trimming cost V 8 bases and J 4 bases; bases outside gene matches: 10. Germline V gene sequence: CDR1 SNHLY, CDR2 FYNNEI. CDR3 length equals 14 residues. DNA for the CDR3: TGTGCCAGCGGGAAACAGGGGAGGGTCACTGAAGCTTTCTTT. It translates to CASGKQGRVTEAFF.